The 4 T cell receptor beta chains presented below share a single source sample, sequenced in a study of response to subunit inactivated influenza vaccine. TCRdb passed the RT-PCR reads through MiXCR, listing each CDR3 protein once. The repertoire holds more than 450,000 distinct CDR3 sequences, with 6.5% to 8% as singletons. Sequenced here: PBMCs from blood, sampled 23 to 25 months after vaccination. These receptors all stem from a man aged 45-69 years who received an inactivated influenza vaccine.

A few counts support this clonotype. The genes are TRBV5-1 and TRBJ2-5; either TRBD1 or TRBD2 may supply D (5 bases each). Germline V gene sequence: CDR1 SGHRS, CDR2 YFSETQ. Between the trimmed V and J ends, which lost 1 base and 1 base, there was a span of 8 bases. The CDR3 covers 14 residues. The DNA for the CDR3 is TGCGCCAGCAGCTTGATGGGACGCCAAGAGACCCAGTACTTC. Translation: CASSLMGRQETQYF.

The chain recombines TRBV29-1 with TRBJ1-1; 8 bases fit TRBD1. V shed 4 bases, J shed 2 bases, and the junction held 9 bases outside the gene matches. Germline V CDR1 and CDR2: SQVTM, ANQGSEA. The CDR3 is made up of 15 amino acids. For the CDR3, the DNA is TGCAGCGTTGCTCGGACAGGGCTCCCCAACACTGAAGCTTTCTTT. Its protein is CSVARTGLPNTEAFF.

The rearrangement uses TRBV9 and TRBJ2-2, with TRBD2 identical over 7 bases. The CDR3 covers 16 residues. Trimming at V came to 6 bases and at J to 0 bases, leaving 8 bases not matched to a gene. In germline, CDR1 is SGDLS, CDR2 YYNGEE. The CDR3 protein is CASNMGGAPNTGELFF. The DNA of the CDR3 is TGTGCCAGCAACATGGGAGGGGCGCCGAACACCGGGGAGCTGTTTTTT.

Many counts were recorded for this clonotype. The rearrangement joins TRBV12-3 or TRBV12-4 to TRBJ1-5; 12 positions match TRBD1. V dropped 5 bases and J dropped 6; count of bases not matched to a gene: 8. CDR3 length: 16 amino acids. The CDR3 region is CASSTTGTGGGQPQHF. CDR3 coding DNA: TGTGCCAGCAGTACAACCGGGACAGGGGGCGGTCAGCCCCAGCATTTT.